Listed below are T cell receptor beta chains from one sample, sequenced in a study of blood T cell repertoires in COVID-19. Profiled with immunoSEQ multiplex PCR; TCRdb holds only in-frame clones, not every one. The sample includes 110,000 to 150,000 clones, under 90% of them seen just once. Specimen: peripheral blood. These TCRs come from a human donor in a cohort sampled during active COVID-19. The CDR3 runs from the conserved cysteine through the conserved F or W. Fields, in order: J gene, V gene, CDR3 length, CDR3 protein.

j_call: TRBJ1-6
v_call: TRBV19
cdr3_length: 15
cdr3_aa: CASSVDFLGGSPLHF

j_call: TRBJ2-1
v_call: TRBV7-3
cdr3_length: 15
cdr3_aa: CASSFGGNSYNEQFF

j_call: TRBJ1-2
v_call: TRBV19
cdr3_length: 15
cdr3_aa: CASATGRIVNYGYTF

j_call: TRBJ2-7
v_call: TRBV5-4
cdr3_length: 15
cdr3_aa: CASSLGWGGSYEQYF

j_call: TRBJ2-1
v_call: TRBV27
cdr3_length: 15
cdr3_aa: CASSRSGGASSEQFF

j_call: TRBJ1-3
v_call: TRBV7-2
cdr3_length: 14
cdr3_aa: CASGQQGTGNTIYF

j_call: TRBJ2-7
v_call: TRBV4-3
cdr3_length: 15
cdr3_aa: CASSQMVGQGSEQYF

j_call: TRBJ1-1
v_call: TRBV5-1
cdr3_length: 14
cdr3_aa: CASSLDPENTEAFF

j_call: TRBJ1-1
v_call: TRBV7-2
cdr3_length: 15
cdr3_aa: CASSGTGTVDTEAFF

j_call: TRBJ1-2
v_call: TRBV4-1
cdr3_length: 16
cdr3_aa: CASSPGNLGVSYGYTF

j_call: TRBJ1-2
v_call: TRBV2
cdr3_length: 15
cdr3_aa: CASRPEGYEGDGYTF

j_call: TRBJ1-1
v_call: TRBV7-2
cdr3_length: 13
cdr3_aa: CASSLGANTEAFF

j_call: TRBJ2-2
v_call: TRBV11-3
cdr3_length: 16
cdr3_aa: CASSTPKGGRDGELFF

j_call: TRBJ2-3
v_call: TRBV3-1/TRBV3-2
cdr3_length: 14
cdr3_aa: CASSQRLETDTQYF

j_call: TRBJ1-1
v_call: TRBV11-3
cdr3_length: 14
cdr3_aa: CASSLVVSGTEAFF

j_call: TRBJ2-7
v_call: TRBV7-3
cdr3_length: 14
cdr3_aa: CASSPRGSPYEQYF

j_call: TRBJ2-1
v_call: TRBV19
cdr3_length: 14
cdr3_aa: CASSIDLNYHEQFF

j_call: TRBJ1-1
v_call: TRBV28
cdr3_length: 14
cdr3_aa: CASAGYLRATEAFF

j_call: TRBJ2-3
v_call: TRBV7-9
cdr3_length: 14
cdr3_aa: CASSLAATGDTQYF

j_call: TRBJ1-5
v_call: TRBV2
cdr3_length: 15
cdr3_aa: CASAGGEGSNQPQHF

j_call: TRBJ1-6
v_call: TRBV15
cdr3_length: 15
cdr3_aa: CATSRDRFGHSPLHF

j_call: TRBJ1-2
v_call: TRBV29-1
cdr3_length: 12
cdr3_aa: CSGGTPNYGYTF

j_call: TRBJ1-5
v_call: TRBV6-6
cdr3_length: 15
cdr3_aa: CASSYGDRVSQPQHF